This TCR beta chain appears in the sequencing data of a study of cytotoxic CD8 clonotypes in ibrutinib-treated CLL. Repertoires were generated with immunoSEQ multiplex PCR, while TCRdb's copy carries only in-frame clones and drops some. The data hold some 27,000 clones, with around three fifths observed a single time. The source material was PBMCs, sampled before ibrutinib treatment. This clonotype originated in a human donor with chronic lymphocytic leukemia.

Written as DNA, the CDR3 is TGTGCCAGCAGTTACTCGAGGGGCGGGGAGCTGTTTTTT. Translating it yields CASSYSRGGELFF. This chain links TRBV6-5 with TRBJ2-2; D assignment may be TRBD1 or TRBD2 (5 bases each). Trimming removed 0 bases from V and 7 bases from J, with 6 bases in between. The CDR3 length is 13 residues. Germline CDR1 reads MNHEY; CDR2 reads SVGAGI.